A selection of T cell receptor beta chains follows, all from one sample in a study of human T cells and chemical hapten exposure. One entry per CDR3 protein results from TCRdb running MiXCR on the RACE reads. This table holds approximately 97,000 distinct CDR3 sequences, roughly 27% found once. The sequenced sample was whole blood, obtained in connection with sensitization to the hapten diphenylcyclopropenone (DPC). These receptors all stem from a middle-aged man with alopecia areata. Some clones in this sample may be carry-over from other donors' samples. CDR3s include the opening cysteine and the closing phenylalanine or tryptophan. A D gene is named only where the DNA matches it firmly. Clone size is shown for a subset of rows, as once, few, many or a class of expanded clone.

j_gene | d_gene | v_gene | abundance | CDR3nt | CDR3aa
TRBJ2-3 | TRBD1 | TRBV27 | . | TGTGCCAGCTCGAACAGGGGTTTGACAGATACGCAGTATTTT | CASSNRGLTDTQYF
TRBJ2-1 | TRBD2 | TRBV2 | . | TGTGCCAGCAGCGACCCTCCGACTAGCGGGATTTACAATGAGCAGTTCTTC | CASSDPPTSGIYNEQFF
TRBJ2-7 | TRBD2 | TRBV6-6 | few | TGTGCCAGCAGTTACGCGGCTAGCGGTGACACATCCTACGAGCAGTACTTC | CASSYAASGDTSYEQYF
TRBJ1-1 | . | TRBV29-1 | few | TGCAGCGTGACACAAGCCCGAGCTTTGAACACTGAAGCTTTCTTT | CSVTQARALNTEAFF
TRBJ1-5 | . | TRBV9 | . | TGTGCCAGCAGCGTAGGGGGGGGCGGAAGCAATCAGCCCCAGCATTTT | CASSVGGGGSNQPQHF
TRBJ2-2 | . | TRBV6-1 | few | TGTGCCAGCAGACCTATGAATGCTCGGCAACCCTACACCGGGGAGCTGTTTTTT | CASRPMNARQPYTGELFF
TRBJ2-7 | TRBD1 | TRBV25-1 | few | TGTGCCAGCAGTGATCCGAGGGGACAGATGCCCTACGAGCAGTACTTC | CASSDPRGQMPYEQYF
TRBJ2-7 | . | TRBV7-9 | few | TGTGCCAGCAGCCCTGCCGTTGGGCAGGGAAACTACGAGCAGTACTTC | CASSPAVGQGNYEQYF
TRBJ2-7 | TRBD2 | TRBV6-1 | few | TGTGCCAGCAGTGAAAATCACCCAGCGGGAGTAGCGGTTCGTTACGAGCAGTACTTC | CASSENHPAGVAVRYEQYF
TRBJ1-1 | . | TRBV29-1 | . | TGCAGCGTAATCCGACTCGGCTCTGAAGCTTTCTTT | CSVIRLGSEAFF
TRBJ2-7 | . | TRBV6-2/TRBV6-3 | . | TGTGCCAGCATCAACCAACTAGACCCAGCCTACGAGCAGTACTTC | CASINQLDPAYEQYF
TRBJ1-5 | TRBD1 | TRBV18 | . | TGTGCCAGCTCAGAACAGGGGGGACGACAGCCCCAGCATTTT | CASSEQGGRQPQHF
TRBJ2-5 | . | TRBV9 | few | TGTGCCAGCAGCGTAGGGGACCCCCGAGAGACCCAGTACTTC | CASSVGDPRETQYF
TRBJ2-1 | TRBD2 | TRBV6-6 | . | TGTGCCAGCAGTCAGGGACTAGCGGGAGGGCCCTACAATGAGCAGTTCTTC | CASSQGLAGGPYNEQFF
TRBJ2-5 | . | TRBV7-9 | . | TGTGCCAGCAGCTCTCCGGGCAGAGAGACCCAGTACTTC | CASSSPGRETQYF